This passage covers 2 T cell receptor beta chains from one sample sequenced in a study of blood T cell repertoires in COVID-19. Data came from immunoSEQ multiplex PCR; TCRdb stores just in-frame clones and leaves some out. The sample holds under 200,000 clones, around 82% seen once. Sequenced sample: PBMCs or T cells enriched from blood (not recorded which). The source is a woman aged 60-75 years with acute COVID-19.

This clone was detected only once. The rearrangement links TRBV30 to TRBJ1-2, with 8 bases lining up with TRBD1. After removal of 2 bases from V and 4 bases from J, the junction contained 3 bases not matched to a gene. The CDR3 totals 13 residues. Germline values: CDR1 GTSNPN, CDR2 SVGIG (reference sequence). The CDR3 loop reads CAWSSDRGYGYTF. The DNA for the CDR3 is TGTGCCTGGAGTTCTGACAGGGGCTATGGCTACACCTTC.

This clone was detected only once. The chain is built from TRBV5-1 and TRBJ2-2, with a tentative D call TRBD1 (5 bases). CDR1 and CDR2 from the germline V gene are SGHRS and YFSETQ. The V end lost 5 bases, the J end lost 0 bases, and 20 bases lay between the germline ends. This CDR3 contains 18 residues. CDR3 residues: CASRLSRSDTSNTGELFF. CDR3 DNA sequence: TGCGCCAGCAGATTGTCCCGTTCGGACACTTCGAACACCGGGGAGCTGTTTTTT.